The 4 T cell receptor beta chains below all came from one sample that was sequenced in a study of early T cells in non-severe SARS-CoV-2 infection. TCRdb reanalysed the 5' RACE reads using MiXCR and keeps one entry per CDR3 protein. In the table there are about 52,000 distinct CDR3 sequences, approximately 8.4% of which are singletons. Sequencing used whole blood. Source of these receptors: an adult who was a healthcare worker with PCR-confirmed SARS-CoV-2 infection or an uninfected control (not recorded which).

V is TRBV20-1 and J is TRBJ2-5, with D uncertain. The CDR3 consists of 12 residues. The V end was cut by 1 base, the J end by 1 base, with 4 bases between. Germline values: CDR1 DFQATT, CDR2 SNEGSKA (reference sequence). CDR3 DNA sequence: TGCAGTGCTAGAGGCAGCCAAGAGACCCAGTACTTC. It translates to CSARGSQETQYF.

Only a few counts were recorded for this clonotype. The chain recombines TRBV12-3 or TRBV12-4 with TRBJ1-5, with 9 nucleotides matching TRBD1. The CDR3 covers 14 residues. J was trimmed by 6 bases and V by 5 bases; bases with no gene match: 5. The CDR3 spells CASSQRQGGQPQHF. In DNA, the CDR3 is TGTGCCAGCAGTCAAAGACAGGGGGGTCAGCCCCAGCATTTT.

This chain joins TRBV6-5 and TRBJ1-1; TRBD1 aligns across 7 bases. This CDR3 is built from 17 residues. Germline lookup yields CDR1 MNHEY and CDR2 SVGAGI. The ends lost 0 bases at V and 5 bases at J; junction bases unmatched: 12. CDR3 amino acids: CASSYSGTAAAGTEAFF. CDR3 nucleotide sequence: TGTGCCAGCAGTTACTCGGGGACAGCAGCCGCCGGTACTGAAGCTTTCTTT.

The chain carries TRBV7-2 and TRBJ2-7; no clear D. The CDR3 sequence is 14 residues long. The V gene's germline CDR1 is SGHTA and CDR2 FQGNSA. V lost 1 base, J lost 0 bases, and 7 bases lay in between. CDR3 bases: TGTGCCAGCAGCTTAGATATAGGCTCCTACGAGCAGTACTTC. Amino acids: CASSLDIGSYEQYF.